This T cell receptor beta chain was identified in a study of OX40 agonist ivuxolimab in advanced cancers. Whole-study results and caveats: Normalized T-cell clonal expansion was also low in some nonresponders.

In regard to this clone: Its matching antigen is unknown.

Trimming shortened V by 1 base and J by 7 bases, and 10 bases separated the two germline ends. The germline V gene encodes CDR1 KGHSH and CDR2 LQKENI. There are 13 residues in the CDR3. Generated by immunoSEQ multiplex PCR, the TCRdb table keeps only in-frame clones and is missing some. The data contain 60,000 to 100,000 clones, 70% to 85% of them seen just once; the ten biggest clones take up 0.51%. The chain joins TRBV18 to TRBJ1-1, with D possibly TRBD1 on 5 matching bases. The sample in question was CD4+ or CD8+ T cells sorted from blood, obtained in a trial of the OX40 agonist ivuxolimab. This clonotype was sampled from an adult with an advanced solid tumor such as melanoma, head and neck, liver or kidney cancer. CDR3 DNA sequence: TGTGCCAGCTCACCACGAGAGGACATTGAAGCTTTCTTT. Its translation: CASSPREDIEAFF.